Presented here are 28 T cell receptor beta chains from one specimen sequenced in a study of OX40 agonist ivuxolimab in advanced cancers. Receptor libraries were prepared by the immunoSEQ multiplex PCR assay. As stored in TCRdb, this immuneACCESS dataset retains in-frame rearrangements with V and J assigned. A fraction of the clones does not appear; measured against another copy, unresolved V genes explain less than half of the discrepancy, and the remainder lacks a known reason. This sample lists about 150,000 clones; approximately 94% were detected once. The ten largest account for more than 0.8% of the sample. The material was CD4+ or CD8+ T cells sorted from blood, obtained in a trial of the OX40 agonist ivuxolimab. The receptors originated from an adult with an advanced solid tumor such as melanoma, head and neck, liver or kidney cancer.

The chain couples TRBV5-4 to TRBJ1-2, with TRBD1 identical over 9 bases. The CDR3 spans 14 residues. Germline values: CDR1 SGHNT, CDR2 YYREEE (reference sequence). J was trimmed by 4 bases and V by 4 bases; bases with no gene match: 5. The chain's CDR3 is CASSRRDRVYGYTF. CDR3 DNA sequence: TGTGCCAGCAGCCGTCGGGACAGGGTCTATGGCTACACCTTC.

This chain uses TRBV11-2 with TRBJ1-2; perhaps TRBD1 as D (5 bases). This CDR3 region has 13 residues. Germline CDR1 and CDR2: SGHAT and FQNNGV. The V end lost 8 bases, the J end lost 6 bases, and 16 bases lay between the germline ends. The CDR3 DNA reads TGTGCCAGCCACTCCCTCAGGGTCCATGGCTACACCTTC. Its protein product is CASHSLRVHGYTF.

V and J are TRBV7-9 and TRBJ2-7; D gene unclear. The length of the CDR3 is 12 residues. Germline CDR1 and CDR2: SEHNR and FQNEAQ (reference sequence). The V end was cut by 5 bases, the J end by 0 bases, with 5 bases between. CDR3 sequence reads: CASSRSSYEQYF. The CDR3 nucleotides read TGTGCCAGCAGCCGCAGCTCCTACGAGCAGTACTTC.

The chain uses TRBV29-1 and TRBJ2-2; D possibly matches TRBD1 or TRBD2 (5 bases each). The CDR3 is 14 amino acids. Germline loops: CDR1 SQVTM, CDR2 ANQGSEA. The ends were cut back, 7 bases at V and 0 bases at J, with 12 bases in the middle. Written as DNA, the CDR3 is TGCAGCGCTTCGAGGGGAACGAACACCGGGGAGCTGTTTTTT. As protein: CSASRGTNTGELFF.

The chain carries TRBV28 and TRBJ1-6; D might be TRBD1 (5 bases). The CDR3 runs 16 residues. Trimming cost V 6 bases and J 4 bases, with 16 bases left between them. Germline V CDR1 and CDR2: MDHEN, SYDVKM. The CDR3 bases are TGTGCCAGCAGCCCAGAATTGGGGCTGTATAATTCACCCCTCCACTTT. Translation: CASSPELGLYNSPLHF.

This chain joins TRBV7-2 and TRBJ1-5; no reliable D call. The CDR3 extends over 13 amino acids. The V gene lost 3 bases and the J gene lost 4 bases, with 7 bases spanning the gap. Germline V lookup: CDR1 SGHTA, CDR2 FQGNSA. CDR3 bases: TGTGCCAGCAGCTTTGACGGTAATCAGCCCCAGCATTTT. Its protein is CASSFDGNQPQHF.

The rearrangement joins TRBV19 to TRBJ2-1; 11 nucleotides align to TRBD2. The V gene's germline CDR1 is LNHDA and CDR2 SQIVND (reference sequence). CDR3 size: 17 residues. The V segment lost 5 bases and the J segment 0 bases; nucleotides outside the gene matches: 6. The CDR3 region has the DNA TGTGCCAGTAGTCCCGGACTAGCGGGCCTCTCCTACAATGAGCAGTTCTTC. Translated: CASSPGLAGLSYNEQFF.

The chain combines TRBV18 with TRBJ2-7; tentatively, D is TRBD2 (6 bases). Germline lookup yields CDR1 KGHSH and CDR2 LQKENI. V was cut by 3 bases and J by 5 bases, with 14 bases left in between. The CDR3 has 14 residues. CDR3 in DNA: TGTGCCAGCTCACCTCTGGAGGGCTGGGACGAGCAGTACTTC. Translating it yields CASSPLEGWDEQYF.

The CDR3 here is CASSSQGRGEQFF. The CDR3 DNA reads as TGTGCCAGCAGTTCCCAGGGGAGGGGTGAGCAGTTCTTC. The chain combines TRBV27 with TRBJ2-1, with D tentatively TRBD2 (7 bases). The CDR3 spans 13 residues. Trimming removed 4 bases from V and 9 bases from J, with 13 bases in between. Germline CDR1 MNHEY, CDR2 SMNVEV (reference sequence).

About this clone itself: One end of the junction varies from germline; a read error may be responsible. The chain uses TRBV27 and TRBJ1-4; D gene uncertain. This CDR3 contains 17 residues. Germline CDR1 is MNHEY and CDR2 is SMNVEV (reference sequence). This CDR3 is CASSLYPHFGRNEKLFF. The CDR3 bases are TGTGCCAGCAGCTTATACCCCCATTTTGGAAGAAATGAAAAACTGTTTTTT.

This rearrangement joins TRBV11-3 to TRBJ2-1; D might be TRBD1 (6 bases). This CDR3 is 13 amino acids long. V was trimmed by 6 bases and J by 5 bases, leaving 11 bases between them. The V gene's germline CDR1 is SGHNT and CDR2 YENEEA. CDR3 nucleotides: TGTGCCAGCAGAGGGGGACAAGACAATGAGCAGTTCTTC. Translated, it gives CASRGGQDNEQFF.

The J gene is TRBJ1-1, the V gene TRBV28; D possibly corresponds to TRBD1 (5 bases). The V and J ends lost 3 bases and 1 base respectively, with 12 bases between them. The germline V gene encodes CDR1 MDHEN and CDR2 SYDVKM. This CDR3 has 15 residues. CDR3 residues: CASSFSSGGNTEAFF. The CDR3 DNA reads as TGTGCCAGCAGTTTTTCAAGTGGGGGGAACACTGAAGCTTTCTTT.

J is TRBJ2-5 and V is TRBV27; 9 bases agree with TRBD1. The length of the CDR3 is 15 residues. Germline lookup yields CDR1 MNHEY and CDR2 SMNVEV (reference sequence). Germline trimming cut 4 bases from V and 5 bases from J; bases unmatched to any gene: 8. The CDR3, as DNA: TGTGCCAGCAGTTCCCCGGGACAGGGAGGGGAGACCCAGTACTTC. Amino acids: CASSSPGQGGETQYF.

The chain links TRBV20-1 to TRBJ1-2; D gene ambiguous. The length of the CDR3 is 10 residues. Germline V gene sequence: CDR1 DFQATT, CDR2 SNEGSKA (reference sequence). Trimming took off 5 bases at V and 1 base at J, with 2 bases between the two ends. CDR3 protein: CSAFNYGYTF. The CDR3 DNA follows: TGCAGTGCTTTTAACTATGGCTACACCTTC.

A note on this clone: The sample contains more than one DNA sequence encoding this CDR3. The CDR3 loop is CASSPPYSNQPQHF. The CDR3 DNA is TGTGCCAGCTCACCACCCTATAGCAATCAGCCCCAGCATTTT. The chain couples TRBV18 to TRBJ1-5; the D is unclear. The germline V gene encodes CDR1 KGHSH and CDR2 LQKENI. Trimming took off 0 bases at V and 0 bases at J, with 3 bases between the two ends. This CDR3 region has 14 residues.

This clone has only one observation. The chain couples TRBV10-1 to TRBJ2-1, with 8 bases that match TRBD2. V was pared by 3 bases and J by 4 bases, with 5 bases of the junction left unmatched. The CDR3 runs 15 residues. Germline values: CDR1 WNHNN, CDR2 SYGVQD (reference sequence). The CDR3: CASSDGGAGYNEQFF. The CDR3 bases are TGCGCCAGCAGTGACGGGGGGGCCGGGTACAATGAGCAGTTCTTC.

This clone was observed a handful of times. V and J are TRBV7-2 and TRBJ1-5, with D perhaps matching TRBD1 (5 bases). The V gene's germline CDR1 is SGHTA and CDR2 FQGNSA. The CDR3 extends over 16 amino acids. V dropped 1 base and J dropped 2 bases, with 12 bases sitting between them. The CDR3 region has the DNA TGTGCCAGCAGCTTAGGAAGGGGAAAGGGCAATCAGCCCCAGCATTTT. Translation gives CASSLGRGKGNQPQHF.

The genes are TRBV4-3 and TRBJ1-2; a possible D gene is TRBD1 (5 bases). This CDR3 contains 11 residues. V was trimmed by 2 bases and J by 7 bases, leaving 5 bases between them. Germline-derived CDR1 and CDR2 are LGHNA and YSLEER. This chain's CDR3 is CASSQQGGYTF. The CDR3 nucleotides read TGCGCCAGCAGCCAACAGGGTGGCTACACCTTC.

With respect to this clone: Here the CDR3 omits its conserved ending phenylalanine or tryptophan, so a read error is the likely source. The chain combines TRBV27 with TRBJ1-6, with 8 bases fitting TRBD1. V shed 5 bases, J shed 10 bases, and the junction held 7 bases outside the gene matches. The CDR3 sequence is 14 residues long. Per the germline V gene, CDR1 is MNHEY and CDR2 is SMNVEV (reference sequence). The CDR3 spells CASSPDRGVSPLHL. The CDR3 DNA is TGTGCCAGCAGTCCAGACAGGGGAGTATCACCCCTCCACCTT.

V usage is TRBV2 and J usage is TRBJ2-2; D may be TRBD1 (6 bases). The V end lost 4 bases, the J end lost 5 bases, and 8 bases lay between the germline ends. Germline assignment: CDR1 SNHLY and CDR2 FYNNEI. This CDR3 has 13 amino acids. For the CDR3, the DNA is TGTGCCAGCAGTGTCCAGGGGACCGGGGAGCTGTTTTTT. Translation: CASSVQGTGELFF.

The V and J genes are TRBV7-9 and TRBJ2-7, with 8 bases that match TRBD1. CDR3 length: 15 amino acids. Germline CDR1 and CDR2: SEHNR and FQNEAQ (reference sequence). V was clipped by 5 bases and J by 2 bases; unmatched bases: 8. For the CDR3, the DNA is TGTGCCAGCAGCCCTAGGACAGGGAGAACCTACGAGCAGTACTTC. It codes for CASSPRTGRTYEQYF.

The chain is built from TRBV7-8 and TRBJ1-4; 8 bases align to TRBD1. V shed 10 bases and J 7 bases; nucleotides not matched to a gene: 11. The CDR3 covers 14 residues. CDR1 is SGHVS, CDR2 FQNEAQ, per germline. The CDR3 is CATTPTGGGEKLFF. The CDR3, as DNA: TGTGCCACCACCCCCACAGGGGGTGGTGAAAAACTGTTTTTT.

The chain recombines TRBV2 with TRBJ1-4, with D possibly TRBD1 on 5 matching bases. Trimming took 6 bases from V and 0 from J, leaving 8 bases between them. CDR3 length: 14 amino acids. Germline loops: CDR1 SNHLY, CDR2 FYNNEI. This chain's CDR3 is CASSRAPTNEKLFF. DNA of the CDR3: TGTGCCAGCAGCAGGGCCCCAACTAATGAAAAACTGTTTTTT.

V usage is TRBV30 and J usage is TRBJ2-6, with TRBD2 identical over 15 bases. The junction had 12 bases not matched to a gene; V was cut back by 4 bases and J by 2 bases. Germline V gives CDR1 GTSNPN, CDR2 SVGIG (reference sequence). This CDR3 contains 20 residues. CDR3 DNA sequence: TGTGCCTGGACTCCCTGCGGGACTAGCGGGGGGCCCCCTGGGGCCAACGTCCTGACTTTC. This gives the protein CAWTPCGTSGGPPGANVLTF.

DNA for the CDR3: TGTGCCAGCAGTCGAACCGGGACGGCTGGAAACACCATATATTTT. This gives the protein CASSRTGTAGNTIYF. The chain recombines TRBV5-4 with TRBJ1-3; tentative D call: TRBD1 (5 bases). V was pared by 5 bases and J by 2 bases, with 14 bases between. The germline CDR1 and CDR2 sequences are SGHNT and YYREEE (reference sequence). CDR3 size: 15 residues. Filled out from reference TRBV5-4 and TRBJ1-3, the complete variable domain reads ETGVTQSPTHLIKTRGQQVTLRCSSQSGHNTVSWYQQALGQGPQFIFQYYREEENGRGNFPPRFSGLQFPNYSSELNVNALELDDSALYLCASSRTGTAGNTIYFGEGSWLTVV.

This clone is a singleton in its sample. The chain has TRBV2 and TRBJ2-2; D unclear. This CDR3 is built from 14 residues. The ends were cut back, 7 bases at V and 1 base at J, with 10 bases in the middle. Germline CDR1 and CDR2: SNHLY and FYNNEI. CDR3 sequence (DNA): TGTGCCAGCACCGTGGAACGGAACACCGGGGAGCTGTTTTTT. Encoded protein: CASTVERNTGELFF.

The chain employs TRBV10-3 and TRBJ1-5; no reliable D call. CDR1 is ENHRY and CDR2 is SYGVKD in the germline V gene. The V end was cut by 4 bases, the J end by 5 bases, with 6 bases between. This CDR3 is built from 12 residues. The CDR3 region has the DNA TGTGCCATCAGTGCTAGGGATCAGCCCCAGCATTTT. Residues: CAISARDQPQHF.

This rearrangement joins TRBV5-4 to TRBJ2-3; 9 bases map to TRBD1. Germline V gives CDR1 SGHNT, CDR2 YYREEE (reference sequence). V lost 4 bases, J lost 4 bases, and 4 bases stayed unmatched. CDR3 length: 14 residues. CDR3 region: CASSPGTGSDTQYF. DNA of the CDR3: TGTGCCAGCAGCCCCGGGACAGGGTCAGATACGCAGTATTTT.